This entry lists 29 T cell receptor beta chains sequenced from one sample in a study of T cell responses to AZD1222 COVID-19 vaccine. Some clones are missing from TCRdb's copy, which holds only in-frame ones; the method was immunoSEQ multiplex PCR. The sample yields about 83,000 clones, roughly 82% seen once. Specimen: peripheral blood, collected on day 0 of AZD1222 vaccination. The receptors come from an adult in good health.

This clone has just one count. The J gene is TRBJ2-2, the V gene TRBV7-9; 8 bases agree with TRBD2. V dropped 3 bases and J dropped 1; count of bases not matched to a gene: 7. The CDR3 sequence is 17 residues long. From germline, CDR1 is SEHNR and CDR2 FQNEAQ (reference sequence). The chain's CDR3 is CASSLGGLAGNTGELFF. The CDR3 region has the DNA TGTGCCAGCAGCTTGGGTGGGCTAGCGGGGAACACCGGGGAGCTGTTTTTT.

The chain links TRBV6-2 or TRBV6-3 to TRBJ1-5; D is undetermined. CDR3 length: 13 amino acids. Trimming removed 4 bases at V and 0 bases at J, with 4 bases between. Germline CDR1 is MNHEY and CDR2 is SVGEGT. The chain's CDR3 is CASSFVSNQPQHF. The DNA for the CDR3 is TGTGCCAGCAGTTTTGTTAGCAATCAGCCCCAGCATTTT.

In DNA, the CDR3 is TGTGCCAGCTCACCAGGAGCAGGGGATGGCTACACCTTC. Translation: CASSPGAGDGYTF. This chain links TRBV18 with TRBJ1-2, with D possibly TRBD1 on 6 matching bases. The germline CDR1 and CDR2 sequences are KGHSH and LQKENI. Trimming cost V 2 bases and J 6 bases, with 10 bases left between them. CDR3 length equals 13 residues.

The chain carries TRBV11-2 and TRBJ2-7; 9 bases are a match to TRBD2. Germline CDR1 SGHAT, CDR2 FQNNGV. J lost 5 bases, V lost 5 bases, and 7 bases had no gene match. This CDR3 comprises 14 residues. The CDR3 bases are TGTGCCAGCAGCGCGGGACTAGCTAGCCACGAGCAGTACTTC. This gives the protein CASSAGLASHEQYF. The full variable domain, with the rest looked up from reference TRBV11-2 and TRBJ2-7, is EAGVAQSPRYKIIEKRQSVAFWCNPISGHATLYWYQQILGQGPKLLIQFQNNGVVDDSQLPKDRFSAERLKGVDSTLKIQPAKLEDSAVYLCASSAGLASHEQYFGPGTRLTVT.

The J gene is TRBJ2-7, the V gene TRBV5-4; 8 bases are a match to TRBD2. J was trimmed by 5 bases and V by 3 bases; bases with no gene match: 10. There are 15 residues in the CDR3. CDR1 is SGHNT and CDR2 is YYREEE in the germline V gene (reference sequence). For the CDR3, the DNA is TGTGCCAGCAGCTCGGCGGGGGGTTGGGGGAACGAGCAGTACTTC. It encodes CASSSAGGWGNEQYF.

CDR3: CASSVRTGGYEQFF. Written as DNA, the CDR3 is TGTGCCAGCAGCGTACGGACAGGGGGCTATGAGCAGTTCTTC. This chain uses TRBV9 with TRBJ2-1; 11 nucleotides match TRBD1. V was clipped by 1 base and J by 8 bases; unmatched bases: 2. Germline V gene data show CDR1 as SGDLS and CDR2 as YYNGEE. The CDR3 is 14 amino acids.

The table lists this clone with a count of one. The rearrangement links TRBV5-4 to TRBJ2-7; tentative D call: TRBD2 (5 bases). V was pared by 6 bases and J by 6 bases, with 16 bases between. CDR3 length: 13 amino acids. Looked up from germline, CDR1 is SGHNT and CDR2 is YYREEE (reference sequence). The CDR3 here is CASMPPGKREQYF. The CDR3 DNA reads as TGTGCCAGCATGCCCCCGGGGAAGCGCGAGCAGTACTTC.

The rearrangement links TRBV10-3 to TRBJ1-6; D gene uncertain. The CDR3 extends over 15 amino acids. V gave up 2 bases and J gave up 6 bases, with 11 bases separating them. In germline, CDR1 is ENHRY, CDR2 SYGVKD. The DNA of the CDR3 is TGTGCCATCAGTGAGACGGACGGAATTAATTCACCCCTCCACTTT. This sequence encodes CAISETDGINSPLHF.

The sample holds one count of this clone. CDR3 coding DNA: TGTGCCAGCAGCTTGGGCCAGCTAACCGGGGAGCTGTTTTTT. It specifies CASSLGQLTGELFF. The rearrangement joins TRBV5-4 to TRBJ2-2, with unresolved D. Trimming stripped 0 bases from V and 5 bases from J, with 8 bases between. The germline V gene has CDR1 SGHNT and CDR2 YYREEE (reference sequence). There are 14 residues in the CDR3.

V and J are TRBV30 and TRBJ1-3; no definite D call. The germline V gene encodes CDR1 GTSNPN and CDR2 SVGIG (reference sequence). The CDR3 is 14 amino acids. The V end was cut by 0 bases, the J end by 2 bases, with 8 bases between. CDR3 nucleotide sequence: TGTGCCTGGAGTGTACTAAGGACTGGAAACACCATATATTTT. Translated: CAWSVLRTGNTIYF.

The rearrangement links TRBV11-3 to TRBJ2-7; TRBD2 might be the D (5 bases). The CDR3 spans 15 residues. V lost 3 bases, J lost 6 bases, and 18 bases lay in between. The germline CDR1 and CDR2 sequences are SGHNT and YENEEA. CDR3 DNA sequence: TGTGCCAGCAGCTTGCAGATAACTAGTTTATCCGAGCAGTACTTC. Protein: CASSLQITSLSEQYF.

The gene calls are TRBV18 and TRBJ1-5; 7 bases are a match to TRBD1. Germline V lookup: CDR1 KGHSH, CDR2 LQKENI. V shed 6 bases and J 5 bases; nucleotides not matched to a gene: 4. The CDR3 loop spans 13 amino acids. The CDR3, as DNA: TGTGCCAGCTCTATCCAGGGGGATCAGCCCCAGCATTTT. It yields the protein CASSIQGDQPQHF.

This rearrangement joins TRBV27 to TRBJ2-7; TRBD1 matches at 12 bases. Germline values: CDR1 MNHEY, CDR2 SMNVEV (reference sequence). Trimming cost V 7 bases and J 4 bases; bases outside gene matches: 5. The CDR3 has 14 residues. The CDR3 nucleotides are TGTGCCAGCAAAGGGACAGGGGGCAGGTACGAGCAGTACTTC. It codes for CASKGTGGRYEQYF.

The chain links TRBV7-9 to TRBJ1-1; D is ambiguous. Germline V CDR1 and CDR2: SEHNR, FQNEAQ (reference sequence). The CDR3 totals 14 residues. V was trimmed by 0 bases and J by 2 bases, leaving 7 bases between them. The CDR3 is CASSLATLNTEAFF. The CDR3 bases are TGTGCCAGCAGCTTAGCAACACTCAACACTGAAGCTTTCTTT.

The chain joins TRBV29-1 to TRBJ1-4; D is perhaps TRBD1 (6 bases). Trimming pared 3 bases from V and 6 bases from J, leaving 11 bases between. The CDR3 extends over 13 amino acids. The germline CDR1 and CDR2 sequences are SQVTM and ANQGSEA. As DNA, the CDR3 is TGCAGCGTTGAGACAGGAGGGGATGAAAAACTGTTTTTT. Amino acid sequence: CSVETGGDEKLFF. Combining the CDR3 with reference TRBV29-1 and TRBJ1-4 gives the whole variable domain SAVISQKPSRDICQRGTSLTIQCQVDSQVTMMFWYRQQPGQSLTLIATANQGSEATYESGFVIDKFPISRPNLTFSTLTVSNMSPEDSSIYLCSVETGGDEKLFFGSGTQLSVL.

This clone was observed once. The chain couples TRBV9 to TRBJ2-1; D gene ambiguous. There are 15 residues in the CDR3. Looked up from germline, CDR1 is SGDLS and CDR2 is YYNGEE. Trimming pared 0 bases from V and 2 bases from J, leaving 9 bases between. The CDR3 DNA reads TGTGCCAGCAGCGTAGATGGGGATACCTACAATGAGCAGTTCTTC. This gives the protein CASSVDGDTYNEQFF.

This chain connects TRBV19 to TRBJ2-7, with D perhaps TRBD2 (6 bases). This CDR3 is built from 15 residues. Germline loops: CDR1 LNHDA, CDR2 SQIVND (reference sequence). V was trimmed by 10 bases and J by 2 bases, leaving 21 bases between them. The CDR3 is CATAITGEVTYEQYF. The CDR3 bases are TGTGCCACCGCCATTACCGGGGAGGTAACCTACGAGCAGTACTTC.

The rearrangement links TRBV28 to TRBJ1-2; D gene unclear. Germline CDR1 reads MDHEN; CDR2 reads SYDVKM. Trimming pared 7 bases from V and 1 base from J, leaving 13 bases between. CDR3 size: 14 residues. CDR3 amino acids: CASTPGQYNYGYTF. The CDR3 DNA reads as TGTGCCAGCACTCCAGGCCAGTATAACTATGGCTACACCTTC.

The sample holds one count of this clone. The chain employs TRBV19 and TRBJ1-2; D may be TRBD1 (5 bases). The CDR3 covers 14 residues. V gave up 5 bases and J gave up 8 bases, with 18 bases separating them. Germline V gene data show CDR1 as LNHDA and CDR2 as SQIVND (reference sequence). In DNA form, the CDR3 reads TGTGCCAGTAGTCTTCCGGGGACGACGGGGGGCTACACCTTC. Its protein is CASSLPGTTGGYTF.

CDR3 sequence reads: CASSLDSVTDTQYF. CDR3 DNA: TGTGCCAGCAGCTTAGATTCGGTGACAGATACGCAGTATTTT. The gene calls are TRBV13 and TRBJ2-3; D uncertain. Germline lookup yields CDR1 PRHDT and CDR2 FYEKMQ (reference sequence). The CDR3 contains 14 residues. The V end was cut by 1 base, the J end by 3 bases, with 8 bases between.

The chain joins TRBV19 to TRBJ2-5; D may be TRBD2 (6 bases). Trimming shortened V by 3 bases and J by 6 bases, and 14 bases separated the two germline ends. The V gene's germline CDR1 is LNHDA and CDR2 SQIVND (reference sequence). The CDR3 runs 14 residues. CDR3 residues: CASSMGGSEKTQYF. The CDR3 nucleotides are TGTGCCAGTAGTATGGGGGGATCAGAAAAGACCCAGTACTTC.

The V call is TRBV4-2, the J call TRBJ1-2; no clear D. The CDR3 sequence is 12 residues long. Trimming removed 0 bases from V and 7 bases from J, with 6 bases in between. Germline lookup yields CDR1 LGHNA and CDR2 YNFKEQ. CDR3 amino acids: CASSQESAGYTF. The CDR3 DNA is TGTGCCAGCAGCCAAGAATCGGCTGGCTACACCTTC.

The chain carries TRBV19 and TRBJ2-2; D may be TRBD1 (6 bases). Germline lookup yields CDR1 LNHDA and CDR2 SQIVND (reference sequence). The CDR3 spans 15 residues. Trimming shortened V by 4 bases and J by 5 bases, and 14 bases separated the two germline ends. CDR3 sequence (DNA): TGTGCCAGTAGTAGCTCCAGCACAGGGACCGGGGAGCTGTTTTTT. This sequence encodes CASSSSSTGTGELFF.

This chain links TRBV28 with TRBJ2-2, with 7 positions matching TRBD2. The CDR3 loop spans 15 amino acids. The germline CDR1 and CDR2 sequences are MDHEN and SYDVKM. V shed 11 bases, J shed 3 bases, and the junction held 12 bases outside the gene matches. The CDR3 coding sequence is TGTGCCGCCTGGTCCGGGACTACCTACACCGGGGAGCTGTTTTTT. This translates into CAAWSGTTYTGELFF.

This clone was picked up a small number of times. The CDR3 reads CASSIRQGLMSNQPQHF. CDR3 DNA: TGTGCCAGTAGTATCCGACAGGGTTTAATGAGCAATCAGCCCCAGCATTTT. V usage is TRBV19 and J usage is TRBJ1-5; 7 bases line up with TRBD1. The ends lost 3 bases at V and 1 base at J; junction bases unmatched: 9. This CDR3 spans 17 amino acids. CDR1 LNHDA and CDR2 SQIVND come from the germline V gene (reference sequence).

This rearrangement joins TRBV18 to TRBJ2-3; tentatively, D is TRBD1 (5 bases). The CDR3 is 12 residues long. V was shortened by 6 bases and J by 6 bases, with 10 bases between the two germline ends. Germline lookup yields CDR1 KGHSH and CDR2 LQKENI. The CDR3 sequence is CASSWSGDTQYF. The CDR3 DNA reads as TGTGCCAGCTCCTGGTCAGGGGATACGCAGTATTTT.

In its sample, this clone was seen once. This chain connects TRBV20-1 to TRBJ2-5; D not certain. Trimming removed 1 base at V and 4 bases at J, with 4 bases between. There are 11 residues in the CDR3. Germline V gene data show CDR1 as DFQATT and CDR2 as SNEGSKA (reference sequence). The CDR3 loop is CSARARETQYF. The CDR3 region has the DNA TGCAGTGCTAGAGCCCGAGAGACCCAGTACTTC.

The chain is built from TRBV3-1 (or the pseudogene TRBV3-2) and TRBJ1-2; D call uncertain. The CDR3 spans 13 residues. Germline values: CDR1 LGHDT, CDR2 YNNKEL (reference sequence). Trimming pared 5 bases from V and 6 bases from J, leaving 13 bases between. The CDR3, as DNA: TGTGCCAGCAGCTATCCCGCCGGTGATGGCTACACCTTC. It is translated as CASSYPAGDGYTF.

This clone was counted at least ten times. CDR3 nucleotides: TGTGCCAGCAGCGCGACAGGGATCGGCTACACCTTC. Amino acid sequence: CASSATGIGYTF. The chain recombines TRBV28 with TRBJ1-2; 7 nucleotides line up with TRBD1. Unmatched junction bases numbered 6, after V lost 6 bases and J lost 8 bases. This CDR3 region has 12 residues. The germline V gene encodes CDR1 MDHEN and CDR2 SYDVKM.